This TCR beta chain was recovered during a study of cytomegalovirus exposure and HLA in healthy donors. Germline loops: CDR1 SGHVS, CDR2 FQNEAQ. V shed 4 bases and J 4 bases; nucleotides not matched to a gene: 5. The CDR3 runs 17 residues. The PCR employed 60 Vbeta primers together with 13 Jbeta primers. Using immunoSEQ multiplex PCR, the repertoire was profiled, and TCRdb retains in-frame clones only, with some absent. The data hold more than 150,000 clones, with around 77% observed a single time. Study-wide findings and caveats: Sequencing likely produced, as an artifact, a cluster of highly shared sequence variants. Another analysis was done later, and it associated 15,000 or so TCR beta sequences with HLA alleles at 0.05 false discovery rate. Data from an earlier analysis indicated that most TCR beta V segments were productive either about 87% or about 30% of the time. Several V segments, TRBV6-2 and TRBV6-3 among them, could not be told apart and were dropped.

This clone has a handful of counts. Its matching antigen is unknown. Source material: PBMCs. The TCR sequence derives from a woman in her thirties in good health and CMV-seronegative. V usage is TRBV7-8 and J usage is TRBJ2-1, with 15 bases matching TRBD2. The CDR3 bases are TGTGCCAGCAGCTGGGGACTAGCGGGGGGAAGTTACAATGAGCAGTTCTTC. As protein: CASSWGLAGGSYNEQFF.